Following are 10 T cell receptor beta chains from one sample sequenced in a study of T-cell reconstitution after alpha-beta-depleted transplantation in children (dated by TCRdb to 2016 to 2018). Library preparation employed PCR. Sequencing took place on an Illumina HiSeq 2500. Molecular barcoding was employed in the preparation of TCR libraries, with unique molecular identifiers being used to normalize TCRbeta repertoire quantification. TCRdb reran the public reads through fastp at Q25 and MiXCR, keeping productive beta chains. Each record represents a unique CDR3 protein, reported with the most common genes and DNA among its rows. This sample gives some 310,000 distinct CDR3 sequences in total; 20% to 30% of them show up just once. Clones ranked in the top ten supply 9.5% to 12% of the sample. The sample's treatment or condition label, in plain terms: allogeneic hematopoietic cell transplantation with graft depleted of TCRalphabeta T cells and CD19 B cells.

This material consisted of PBMCs, mostly from graft donor cells, taken 180 days after TCRalphabeta/CD19-depleted stem cell transplant. These receptors originate from a male patient aged 10 to 17 who had a stem cell transplant for acute lymphoblastic leukemia, so the T cells may come from the graft donor.

The rearrangement joins TRBV6-5 to TRBJ1-1; 9 bases agree with TRBD1. Trimming cost V 4 bases and J 4 bases; bases outside gene matches: 7. The germline V gene has CDR1 MNHEY and CDR2 SVGAGI. This CDR3 is 15 amino acids long. CDR3 in amino acids: CASSSDRGKSTEAFF. The CDR3 nucleotides read TGTGCCAGCAGTTCGGACAGGGGCAAATCCACTGAAGCTTTCTTT.

The chain has TRBV20-1 and TRBJ2-3; TRBD2 is a possible D gene (5 bases). CDR3 size: 14 residues. The germline V gene has CDR1 DFQATT and CDR2 SNEGSKA (reference sequence). V dropped 3 bases and J dropped 1 base, with 11 bases sitting between them. CDR3: CSARRSGRTDTQYF. The CDR3 DNA reads as TGCAGTGCTAGGCGGAGCGGCCGCACAGATACGCAGTATTTT.

The chain uses TRBV20-1 and TRBJ2-1, with TRBD2 matching 11 bases. The germline gives CDR1 DFQATT, CDR2 SNEGSKA (reference sequence). The CDR3 extends over 14 amino acids. With 6 bases clipped from V and 6 bases from J, the junction kept 7 bases outside the gene matches. The CDR3 sequence is CSALTSGIRNEQFF. CDR3 nucleotides: TGCAGTGCGTTGACTAGCGGGATTCGCAATGAGCAGTTCTTC.

The V and J genes are TRBV20-1 and TRBJ1-4, with D maybe TRBD1 (5 bases). V lost 1 base and J 6 bases, leaving 12 bases between the germline ends. Per germline, CDR1 DFQATT and CDR2 SNEGSKA (reference sequence). The CDR3 is 14 amino acids. DNA for the CDR3: TGCAGTGCTAGAGTCTGGGACCCACATGAAAAACTGTTTTTT. This codes for CSARVWDPHEKLFF.

This chain links TRBV7-3 with TRBJ2-3, with D perhaps assigned TRBD1 or TRBD2 (5 bases each). The CDR3 loop spans 16 amino acids. The germline V gene encodes CDR1 SGHTA and CDR2 FQGTGA. V dropped 0 bases and J dropped 1 base, with 11 bases sitting between them. The CDR3 loop reads CASSLTPGLGTDTQYF. The CDR3 coding sequence is TGTGCCAGCAGCTTAACCCCGGGGCTGGGCACAGATACGCAGTATTTT.

This clonotype occurred a few times. V usage is TRBV4-1 and J usage is TRBJ1-2, with D unresolved. Germline loops: CDR1 MGHRA, CDR2 YSYEKL. Trimming pared 1 base from V and 4 bases from J, leaving 19 bases between. This CDR3 is 17 amino acids long. The CDR3: CASSQGLRGGWGYGYTF. The CDR3 DNA reads TGCGCCAGCAGCCAAGGCCTCCGCGGCGGATGGGGCTATGGCTACACCTTC.

CDR3 DNA: TGTGCCAGCAGCTTGGCCCGGTATAACACTGAAGCTTTCTTT. Its translation: CASSLARYNTEAFF. The chain combines TRBV5-6 with TRBJ1-1; D is undetermined. V was trimmed by 0 bases and J by 2 bases, leaving 8 bases between them. Per the germline V gene, CDR1 is SGHDT and CDR2 is YYEEEE. The CDR3 contains 14 residues.

In regard to this clonotype: An end of the junction does not agree with germline; a read error may underlie this. The CDR3 nucleotides read TGCTGTGCTAGAGATTTTAAATGGCGGGAGAGCCCCTACGAGCAGTACTTC. Protein sequence: CCARDFKWRESPYEQYF. The V call is TRBV20-1, the J call TRBJ2-7, with 7 bases that match TRBD2. CDR3 size: 17 residues. Germline loops: CDR1 DFQATT, CDR2 SNEGSKA (reference sequence).

V is TRBV7-9 and J is TRBJ2-1; TRBD2 might be the D (6 bases). Germline loops: CDR1 SEHNR, CDR2 FQNEAQ (reference sequence). Trimming took off 5 bases at V and 7 bases at J, with 18 bases between the two ends. This CDR3 contains 15 residues. Written as DNA, the CDR3 is TGTGCCAGCAGCGGTAGCGGTTTCCTGGAGAATGAGCAGTTCTTC. Its protein product is CASSGSGFLENEQFF.

The chain links TRBV5-4 to TRBJ1-3; D gene ambiguous. CDR1 SGHNT and CDR2 YYREEE come from the germline V gene (reference sequence). Trimming took off 6 bases at V and 1 base at J, with 14 bases between the two ends. The CDR3 has 15 amino acids. The DNA for the CDR3 is TGTGCCAGCACCGAAGTCCGGGGATCTGGAAACACCATATATTTT. Its translation is CASTEVRGSGNTIYF.